This T cell receptor (beta chain) was sequenced during a study of blood T cell repertoires in COVID-19 (dated by TCRdb to about 2020). Study-wide context: Collaborator samples came from the United States, Italy and Spain and covered acute and convalescent phases of COVID-19. The prospective study material was composed of cDNA or gDNA derived from T cells, B-cell-depleted T cells, or PBMCs. Deeply sampled blood TCRbeta repertoires from subjects exposed to, actively infected with, or recovered from COVID-19 were included in the dataset. The repertoires were released in a freely available public database meant as a resource for research on the immune response to SARS-CoV-2. Samples came from the ongoing ImmuneRACE study (first 160 participants) plus 1,254 subjects from 6 global collaborators. Sample metadata almost always included a de-identified subject ID, COVID-19 status, age in years and sex. Where available, HLA class I and class II types were obtained from metadata supplied by the sample provider rather than from assay-based typing.

TCRbeta CDR3 regions were amplified from genomic DNA using the immunoSEQ Assay, a bias-controlled multiplex PCR. From the authors' description of their analysis: Within the assay, amplification of reference gene primers was used to estimate how many nucleated cells each sample contained. To quantify the absolute abundance of each unique TCRbeta CDR3 rearrangement, sequence reads were collapsed and filtered. For each sample, productive Simpson clonality was calculated as the square root of Simpson's diversity index across productive rearrangements. The table comes from immuneACCESS by way of TCRdb, which keeps in-frame sequences with V and J called. Part of the clones is missing from these tables; in studies checked, under half for an unresolved V gene and the rest for unknown reasons. Clonal size and the V and J genes are those of that table, whereas D and trimming came from the DNA. The sample data list about 61,000 clones, and 88% of these were observed just once. The ten largest clones represent roughly 18% of the sample.

Whole blood was collected in K2EDTA tubes by collaborating institutions according to the institutions' own protocols. Collaborator samples were shipped for TCRbeta analysis as frozen whole blood, isolated PBMCs, or DNA extracted from either sample type. Including the terminal cysteine and phenylalanine, the CDR3 comprises 14 residues. Only the CDR3 portion is preserved as DNA: 42 bases, with reading frame beginning at the first base. The V end loses 7 bases and the J end loses 7 bases, and a stretch of 19 bases separates them. CDR1 and CDR2 are read off the germline V gene as MDHEN and SYDVKM. The investigation overall reported the following: The quantity of clinical and demographic metadata differed by source and by participant and was supplied without curation.

This clone was found once. Its antigen remains undetermined. Per-nucleotide qualities are absent, and no much larger clonotype sits a single base away. The sequence was obtained from an elderly woman with active COVID-19. The chain links TRBV28 with TRBJ1-2, with the D gene uncertain. Sequencing was performed on peripheral blood. The CDR3 protein: CASTLTWPSGGYTF. At the DNA level, the sequence is TGTGCCAGCACCCTCACATGGCCAAGTGGTGGCTACACCTTC.